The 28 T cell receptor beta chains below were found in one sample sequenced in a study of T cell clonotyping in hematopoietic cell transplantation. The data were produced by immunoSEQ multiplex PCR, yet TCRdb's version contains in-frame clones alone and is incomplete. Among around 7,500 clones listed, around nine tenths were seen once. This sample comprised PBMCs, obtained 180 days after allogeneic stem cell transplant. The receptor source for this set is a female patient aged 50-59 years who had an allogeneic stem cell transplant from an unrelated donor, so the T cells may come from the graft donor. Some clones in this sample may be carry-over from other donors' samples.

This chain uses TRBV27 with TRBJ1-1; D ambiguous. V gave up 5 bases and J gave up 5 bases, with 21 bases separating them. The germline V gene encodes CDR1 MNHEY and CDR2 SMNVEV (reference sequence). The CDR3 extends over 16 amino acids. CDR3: CASSPTLPSWGTEAFF. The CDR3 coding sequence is TGTGCCAGCAGTCCCACGTTACCTTCCTGGGGTACTGAAGCTTTCTTT.

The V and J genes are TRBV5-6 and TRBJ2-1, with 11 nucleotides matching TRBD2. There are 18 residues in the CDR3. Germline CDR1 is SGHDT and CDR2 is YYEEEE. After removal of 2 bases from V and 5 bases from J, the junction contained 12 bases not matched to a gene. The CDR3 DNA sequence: TGTGCCAGCAGCTTAACTAGCGGGAGCTCACCAGTAGACAATGAGCAGTTCTTC. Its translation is CASSLTSGSSPVDNEQFF.

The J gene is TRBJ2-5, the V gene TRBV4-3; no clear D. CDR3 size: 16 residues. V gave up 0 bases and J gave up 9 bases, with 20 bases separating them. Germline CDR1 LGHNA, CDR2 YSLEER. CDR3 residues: CASSQENTVGLGAQYF. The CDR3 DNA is TGCGCCAGCAGCCAAGAGAATACCGTAGGGTTGGGTGCCCAGTACTTC.

The chain's CDR3 is CASRGGQIYGYTF. Written as DNA, the CDR3 is TGTGCCAGCAGGGGAGGACAGATATATGGCTACACCTTC. This rearrangement joins TRBV6-5 to TRBJ1-2; D is perhaps TRBD1 (6 bases). The length of the CDR3 is 13 residues. V lost 6 bases and J lost 5, with 13 bases in between. Per the germline V gene, CDR1 is MNHEY and CDR2 is SVGAGI.

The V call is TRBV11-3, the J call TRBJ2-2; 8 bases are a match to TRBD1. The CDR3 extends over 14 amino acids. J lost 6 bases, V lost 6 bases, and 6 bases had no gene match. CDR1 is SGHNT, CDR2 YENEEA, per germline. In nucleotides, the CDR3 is TGTGCCAGCAGTTATGGACAGGGAGCCGGGGAGCTGTTTTTT. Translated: CASSYGQGAGELFF.

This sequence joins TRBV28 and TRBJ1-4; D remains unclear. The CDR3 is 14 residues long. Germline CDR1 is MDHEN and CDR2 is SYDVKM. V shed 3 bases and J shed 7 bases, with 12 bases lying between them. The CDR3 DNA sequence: TGTGCCAGCAGTTTTGGGAATTTAGGTGAAAAACTGTTTTTT. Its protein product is CASSFGNLGEKLFF.

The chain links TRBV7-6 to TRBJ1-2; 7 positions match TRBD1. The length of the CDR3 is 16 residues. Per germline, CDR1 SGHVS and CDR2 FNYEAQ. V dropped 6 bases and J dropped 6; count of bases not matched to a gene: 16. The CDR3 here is CASSQGGGGLQHGYTF. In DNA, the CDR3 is TGTGCCAGCAGTCAGGGGGGAGGGGGCCTACAGCATGGCTACACCTTC.

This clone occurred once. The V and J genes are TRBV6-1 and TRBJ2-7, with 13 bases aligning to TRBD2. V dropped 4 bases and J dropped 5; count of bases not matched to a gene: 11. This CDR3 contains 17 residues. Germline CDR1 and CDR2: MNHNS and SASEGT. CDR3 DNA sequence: TGTGCCAGCAGTGTCGGGAGGGGGACTAGCGGGATAGACGAGCAGTACTTC. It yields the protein CASSVGRGTSGIDEQYF.

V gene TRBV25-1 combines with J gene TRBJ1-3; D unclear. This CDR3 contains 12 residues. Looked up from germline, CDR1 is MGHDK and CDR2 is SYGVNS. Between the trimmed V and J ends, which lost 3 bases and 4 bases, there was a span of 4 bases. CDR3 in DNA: TGTGCCAGCAGTGAGGAGGGAAACACCATATATTTT. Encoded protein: CASSEEGNTIYF.

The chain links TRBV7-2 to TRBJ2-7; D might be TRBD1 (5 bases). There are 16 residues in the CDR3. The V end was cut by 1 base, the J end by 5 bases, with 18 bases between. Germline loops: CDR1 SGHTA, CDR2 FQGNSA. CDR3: CASSLEQVRKWDEQYF. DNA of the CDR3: TGTGCCAGCAGCTTAGAACAGGTGCGGAAGTGGGACGAGCAGTACTTC.

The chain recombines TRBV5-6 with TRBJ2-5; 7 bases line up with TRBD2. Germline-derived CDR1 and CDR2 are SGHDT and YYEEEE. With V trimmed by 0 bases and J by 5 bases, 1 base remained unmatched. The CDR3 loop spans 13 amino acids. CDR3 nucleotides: TGTGCCAGCAGCTTGGGGCGGGGGGAGACCCAGTACTTC. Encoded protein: CASSLGRGETQYF.

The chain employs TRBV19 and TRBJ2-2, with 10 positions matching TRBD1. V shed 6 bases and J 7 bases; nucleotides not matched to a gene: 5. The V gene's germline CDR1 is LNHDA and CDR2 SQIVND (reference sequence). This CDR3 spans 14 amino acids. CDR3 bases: TGTGCCAGTAGGCAGGGACAGGGGATCGGGGAGCTGTTTTTT. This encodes CASRQGQGIGELFF.

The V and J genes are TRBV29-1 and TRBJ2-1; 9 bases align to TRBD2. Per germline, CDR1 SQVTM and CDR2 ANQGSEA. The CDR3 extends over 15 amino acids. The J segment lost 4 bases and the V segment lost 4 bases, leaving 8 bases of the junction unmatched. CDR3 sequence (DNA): TGCAGCGTTGTGGGGCTAGCGGGGCCATACAATGAGCAGTTCTTC. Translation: CSVVGLAGPYNEQFF.

The CDR3 sequence is CASSPGLSYEQYF. The CDR3 DNA reads TGTGCCAGCTCACCCGGCCTATCCTACGAGCAGTACTTC. The V and J genes are TRBV18 and TRBJ2-7; D gene unclear. CDR1 is KGHSH and CDR2 is LQKENI in the germline V gene. With 3 bases removed from V and 1 base from J, the gap between germline ends came to 7 bases. The length of the CDR3 is 13 residues. The full variable domain, with the rest looked up from reference TRBV18 and TRBJ2-7, is NAGVMQNPRHLVRRRGQEARLRCSPMKGHSHVYWYRQLPEEGLKFMVYLQKENIIDESGMPKERFSAEFPKEGPSILRIQQVVRGDSAAYFCASSPGLSYEQYFGPGTRLTVT.

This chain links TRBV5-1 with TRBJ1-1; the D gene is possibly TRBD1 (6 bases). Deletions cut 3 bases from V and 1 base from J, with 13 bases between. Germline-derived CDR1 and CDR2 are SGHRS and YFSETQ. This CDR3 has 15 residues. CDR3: CASSSNTGTNTEAFF. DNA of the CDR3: TGCGCCAGCAGCTCTAACACAGGGACGAACACTGAAGCTTTCTTT.

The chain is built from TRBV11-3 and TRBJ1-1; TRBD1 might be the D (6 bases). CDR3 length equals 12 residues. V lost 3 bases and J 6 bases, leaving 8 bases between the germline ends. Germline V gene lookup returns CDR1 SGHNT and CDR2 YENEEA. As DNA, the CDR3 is TGTGCCAGCAGCTTCAGGGGCGCTGAAGCTTTCTTT. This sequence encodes CASSFRGAEAFF.

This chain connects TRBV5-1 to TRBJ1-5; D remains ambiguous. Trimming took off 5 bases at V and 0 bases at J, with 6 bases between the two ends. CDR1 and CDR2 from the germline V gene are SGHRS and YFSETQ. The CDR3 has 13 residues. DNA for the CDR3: TGCGCCAGCAGTTCCGATAGCAATCAGCCCCAGCATTTT. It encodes CASSSDSNQPQHF.

The CDR3 coding sequence is TGCGCCAGCAGCCAAGAGGTACGGGGCGGGTACAATGAGCAGTTCTTC. It yields the protein CASSQEVRGGYNEQFF. This rearrangement joins TRBV4-1 to TRBJ2-1; the D gene could be TRBD1 or TRBD2 (5 bases each). CDR1 is MGHRA, CDR2 YSYEKL, per germline. The CDR3 extends over 16 amino acids. V lost 0 bases to trimming and J lost 4 bases, with 13 bases between them.

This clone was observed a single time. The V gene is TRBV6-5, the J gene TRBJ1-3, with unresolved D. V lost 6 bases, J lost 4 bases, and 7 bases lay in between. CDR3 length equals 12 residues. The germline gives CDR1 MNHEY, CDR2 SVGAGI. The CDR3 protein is CASRGFGNTIYF. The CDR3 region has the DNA TGTGCCAGCAGAGGATTCGGAAACACCATATATTTT.

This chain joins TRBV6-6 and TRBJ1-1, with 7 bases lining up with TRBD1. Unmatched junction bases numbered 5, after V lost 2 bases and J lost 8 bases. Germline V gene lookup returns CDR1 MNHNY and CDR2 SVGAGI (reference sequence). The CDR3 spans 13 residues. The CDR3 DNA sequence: TGTGCCAGCAGTTACGGGAGGGACAGCGAAGCTTTCTTT. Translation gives CASSYGRDSEAFF.

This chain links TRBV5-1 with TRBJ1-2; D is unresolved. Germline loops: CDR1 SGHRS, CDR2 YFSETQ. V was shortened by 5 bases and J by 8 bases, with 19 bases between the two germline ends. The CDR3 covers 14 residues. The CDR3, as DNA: TGCGCCAGCAGACCGGCCCTCTCGTCCGGGGGCTACACCTTC. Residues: CASRPALSSGGYTF. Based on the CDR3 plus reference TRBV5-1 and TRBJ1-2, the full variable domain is KAGVTQTPRYLIKTRGQQVTLSCSPISGHRSVSWYQQTPGQGLQFLFEYFSETQRNKGNFPGRFSGRQFSNSRSEMNVSTLELGDSALYLCASRPALSSGGYTFGSGTRLTVV.

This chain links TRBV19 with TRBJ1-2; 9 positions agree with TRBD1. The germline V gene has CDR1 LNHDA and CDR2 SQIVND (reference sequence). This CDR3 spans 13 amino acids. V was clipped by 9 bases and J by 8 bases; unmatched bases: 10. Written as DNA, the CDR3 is TGTGCCAGCCAAGGACAGGGGCAATTGGGCTACACCTTC. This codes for CASQGQGQLGYTF. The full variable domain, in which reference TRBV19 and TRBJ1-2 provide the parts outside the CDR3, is DGGITQSPKYLFRKEGQNVTLSCEQNLNHDAMYWYRQDPGQGLRLIYYSQIVNDFQKGDIAEGYSVSREKKESFPLTVTSAQKNPTAFYLCASQGQGQLGYTFGSGTRLTVV.

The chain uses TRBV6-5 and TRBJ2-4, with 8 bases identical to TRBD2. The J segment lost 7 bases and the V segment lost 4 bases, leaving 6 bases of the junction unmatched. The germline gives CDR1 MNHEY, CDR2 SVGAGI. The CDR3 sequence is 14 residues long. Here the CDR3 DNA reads TGTGCCAGCAGTTCTCGGGGGGGGAGTAACATTCAGTACTTC. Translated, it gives CASSSRGGSNIQYF.

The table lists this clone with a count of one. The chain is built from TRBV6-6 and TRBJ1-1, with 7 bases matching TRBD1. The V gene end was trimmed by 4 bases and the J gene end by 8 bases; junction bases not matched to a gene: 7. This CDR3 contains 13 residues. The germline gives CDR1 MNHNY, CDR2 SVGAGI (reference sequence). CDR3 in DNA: TGTGCCAGCAGTTTCGGGAGGGACAGCGAAGCTTTCTTT. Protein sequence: CASSFGRDSEAFF.

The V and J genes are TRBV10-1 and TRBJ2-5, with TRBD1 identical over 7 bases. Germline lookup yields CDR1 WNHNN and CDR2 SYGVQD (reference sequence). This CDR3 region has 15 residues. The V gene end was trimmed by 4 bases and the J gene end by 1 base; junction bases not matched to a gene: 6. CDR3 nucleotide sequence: TGCGCCAGCAGTGGACACAGGGGTATCCAAGAGACCCAGTACTTC. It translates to CASSGHRGIQETQYF.

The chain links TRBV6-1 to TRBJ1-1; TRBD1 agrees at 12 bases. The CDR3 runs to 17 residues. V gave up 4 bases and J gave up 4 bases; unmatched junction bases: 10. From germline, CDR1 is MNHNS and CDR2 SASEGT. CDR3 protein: CASSAPGQGAGSTEAFF. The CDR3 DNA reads TGTGCCAGCAGTGCGCCGGGACAGGGGGCTGGAAGCACTGAAGCTTTCTTT.

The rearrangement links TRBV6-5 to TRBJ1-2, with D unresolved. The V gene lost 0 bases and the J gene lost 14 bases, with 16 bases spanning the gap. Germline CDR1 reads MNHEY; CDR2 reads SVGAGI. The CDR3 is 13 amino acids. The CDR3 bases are TGTGCCAGCAGTTACTCGGACCGAGGTGGATGTACCTTC. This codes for CASSYSDRGGCTF.

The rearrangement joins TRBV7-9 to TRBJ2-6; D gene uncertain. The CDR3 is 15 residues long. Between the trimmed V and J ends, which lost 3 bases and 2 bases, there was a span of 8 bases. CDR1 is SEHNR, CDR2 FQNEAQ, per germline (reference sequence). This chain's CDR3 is CASSFEIPGANVLTF. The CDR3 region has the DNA TGTGCCAGCAGCTTCGAGATCCCTGGGGCCAACGTCCTGACTTTC.